This T cell receptor (beta chain) appears in the sequencing data of a study of T cells after yellow fever vaccination. Study at large: SMART-Seq v4 Ultra Low Input prepared libraries from low-cell fractions.

Study-wide results and limits: Boosting was followed by the reappearance of most primary-vaccination clones (roughly 95% CD4, around 91% CD8). The study found a weaker secondary response that peaked faster, day 5 versus 15.

This clonotype was counted between two and nine times. What it recognizes is unknown. TCRdb itself ran the 5' RACE reads through MiXCR, one entry per CDR3 protein. The table includes 25,000 to 35,000 distinct CDR3 sequences, nearly 4.5% detected once. The clonotype comes from a man in his thirties or forties who received the YFV17D yellow fever vaccine. Specimen: CD8+ T cells sorted from PBMCs, collected 5 days after the yellow fever booster vaccination.

The CDR3 DNA sequence: TGTGCAAGTCGCCCCCCGGGACTAGCGCCTTCTAATTCCTACGAGCAGTACTTC. Protein product: CASRPPGLAPSNSYEQYF. The chain uses TRBV12-2 and TRBJ2-7; TRBD2 is the table's D call, not checked against the DNA. TRBV12-2 is assigned pseudogene status. The CDR3 covers 18 residues.